This TCR beta chain originates from a study of read filtering for tumor transcriptome and immune sequencing. Overall study results and limits: Without single-read clonotypes, shared clonotype proportions correlated more between IR-seq and RNA-seq.

The V end was cut by 0 bases, the J end by 4 bases, with 13 bases between. This CDR3 spans 15 amino acids. CDR1 SGHKS and CDR2 YYEKEE come from the germline V gene (reference sequence). This library used approximately 0.4 ug RNA and molecular barcoded adaptors spanning alpha/delta and beta/gamma chains. TCRdb reprocessed the reads via MiXCR and lists one record per CDR3 protein. The table has about 58,000 distinct CDR3 sequences, 12% seen once. This clonotype has at least ten counts. Its matching antigen is unknown. The receptor was derived from a donor aged 40 or over with multiple myeloma. Source material: a population of CD138-negative cells sorted from bone marrow. V is TRBV5-5 and J is TRBJ1-2; D might be TRBD1 (5 bases). CDR3 sequence: CASSLVARELYGYTF. DNA for the CDR3: TGTGCCAGCAGCTTGGTTGCCAGGGAGCTCTATGGCTACACCTTC.